The rows below give T cell receptor beta chains drawn from one sample of a study of CD8+CD57+ T cells in acquired aplastic anemia. TCRdb re-analysed the reads in MiXCR, keeping a single row per CDR3 protein. In the table there are under 200,000 distinct CDR3 sequences, over 70% of which are singletons. Specimen: sorted CD4+, CD8+, or CD8+CD57+ T cells (not recorded which) from PBMCs. The source of these receptors is a human donor with aplastic anemia. CDR3s include the opening cysteine and the closing phenylalanine or tryptophan. D genes are given only for firm matches. Size is stated for part of the rows, as once, few or many counts, or as a class when the clone is expanded.

TRBD2	TRBV2	.	TRBJ2-3	TGTGCCAGCAGTCTAAGCGTACTAGCGGGGGGTGATACGCAGTATTTT	CASSLSVLAGGDTQYF
TRBD1	TRBV5-1	.	TRBJ1-2	TGCGCCAGCAGCGAGGGACAGCTTGGCTACACCTTC	CASSEGQLGYTF
.	TRBV6-5	few	TRBJ1-2	TGTGCCAGCAGTCACTCTACGGGCCCAGAAGATGGCTACACCTTC	CASSHSTGPEDGYTF
TRBD1	TRBV19	.	TRBJ2-6	TGTGCCAGTAGTAGGGGGGACAGGGCTCTTCTCTCTGGGGCCAACGTCCTGACTTTC	CASSRGDRALLSGANVLTF
TRBD1	TRBV15	.	TRBJ2-2	TGTGCCACTAATACCGGGACAGGGGGCGTCGAGAACACCGGGGAGCTGTTTTTT	CATNTGTGGVENTGELFF
.	TRBV19	.	TRBJ2-1	TGTGCCAGTAGTGTGGGATCCTACAATGAGCAGTTCTTC	CASSVGSYNEQFF
TRBD2	TRBV6-4	many	TRBJ2-3	TGTGCCAGCAGTGGAGGCGGCGGGGGGGGCACAGATACGCAGTATTTT	CASSGGGGGGTDTQYF
.	TRBV5-4	.	TRBJ2-3	TGTGCCAGCAGCACCGCCCTCCGACGAGGGGATACGCAGTATTTT	CASSTALRRGDTQYF
.	TRBV25-1	.	TRBJ2-3	TGTGCCAGCAGTGAGCCCGGGACCAGCACAGATACGCAGTATTTT	CASSEPGTSTDTQYF
.	TRBV7-8	few	TRBJ2-3	TGTGCCAGCAGCCCCCCCCGGGCAGATACGCAGTATTTT	CASSPPRADTQYF
.	TRBV19	many	TRBJ2-1	TGTGCCAGTAGTATAGAGAGGGCACGGGCCAATGAGCAGTTCTTC	CASSIERARANEQFF
.	TRBV19	.	TRBJ2-1	TGTGCCAGTAGTATAGCACATAGCTCCTACAATGAGCAGTTCTTC	CASSIAHSSYNEQFF
.	TRBV7-2	.	TRBJ2-7	TGTGCCAGCAGCTCGGCCGGGACAAATTACTACGAGCAGTACTTC	CASSSAGTNYYEQYF
TRBD1	TRBV20-1	.	TRBJ2-7	TGCAGTGCTAGAACGGACAGGAGTGAGCAGTACTTC	CSARTDRSEQYF
.	TRBV12-3/TRBV12-4	.	TRBJ1-6	TGTGCCAGCAGTTACTCCTATAATTCACCCCTCCACTTT	CASSYSYNSPLHF
.	TRBV29-1	.	TRBJ1-1	TGCAGCGTTGAAACGGGACAAGCCAGGGGAGCTTTCTTT	CSVETGQARGAFF
.	TRBV19	.	TRBJ1-2	TGTGCCAGTAACATGGGGAATCGTGGCTACACCTTC	CASNMGNRGYTF
.	TRBV5-1	.	TRBJ1-6	TGCGCCAGCAGCTTGGATGGTTCACCCCTCCACTTT	CASSLDGSPLHF
.	TRBV4-3	.	TRBJ1-3	TGCGCCAGCAGCCAAGATAGTCCCCGGACCGGAAACACCATATATTTT	CASSQDSPRTGNTIYF
.	TRBV2	.	TRBJ1-2	TGTGCCAGCAGTGAGGTTCCTAACTATGGCTACACCTTC	CASSEVPNYGYTF
.	TRBV5-1	.	TRBJ2-2	TGCGCCACTTCTGGGAACACCGGGGGGCTGTTTTTT	CATSGNTGGLFF
.	TRBV29-1	once	TRBJ1-2	TGCAGCGTGGGCACAGTCTTCAACTATGGCTACACCTTC	CSVGTVFNYGYTF
TRBD1	TRBV5-1	.	TRBJ1-2	TGCGCCAGCAGCTTGGCGTCGCAGGGGGTTTCAAAATCATATGGCTACACCTTC	CASSLASQGVSKSYGYTF
.	TRBV29-1	few	TRBJ2-1	TGCAGCGTTGATTGGGGGGAGGAGCAGTTCTTC	CSVDWGEEQFF
TRBD1	TRBV10-3	.	TRBJ2-5	TGTGCCAGCAGTAGGGACAGGGAAAGCGGGCGGGGGACCCAGTACTTC	CASSRDRESGRGTQYF
.	TRBV7-2	once	TRBJ2-7	TGTGCCAGCAGCTTACACCGCGAGCAGTACTTC	CASSLHREQYF
.	TRBV25-1	once	TRBJ2-7	TGTGCCAGCAGTGTGGCTAGCGCGTCCTACGAGCAGTACTTC	CASSVASASYEQYF
.	TRBV20-1	.	TRBJ1-1	TGCAGTGCTAGAGGGCCATTGCAGACTGAAGCTTTCTTT	CSARGPLQTEAFF
.	TRBV20-1	.	TRBJ1-1	TGCAGTGCTTGGAAGAACACTGAAGCTTTCTTT	CSAWKNTEAFF
.	TRBV5-1	.	TRBJ2-3	TGCGCCAGCAGCTTGGAAGAGACTAGTTCGCAGTATTTT	CASSLEETSSQYF
.	TRBV2	once	TRBJ1-1	TGTGCCAGCTTCTCGGCCACTGAAGCTTTCTTT	CASFSATEAFF
TRBD2	TRBV29-1	.	TRBJ2-5	TGCAGCGCTGTTTCTAGCGGGGGGGGGGAAGAGACCCAGTACTTC	CSAVSSGGGEETQYF
.	TRBV20-1	.	TRBJ2-3	TGCAGTGACTCCAGCACAGATACGCAGTATTTT	CSDSSTDTQYF
.	TRBV2	.	TRBJ1-2	TGTGCCAGCGGAAACAGACGGGACGTCGGCTACACCTTC	CASGNRRDVGYTF
.	TRBV19	.	TRBJ1-2	TGTGCCAGTAGACAGGACGTGAGAGGCTACACCTTC	CASRQDVRGYTF
.	TRBV6-5	few	TRBJ1-3	TGTGCCAGCAGTTACTCCCTAAAGGCAGGGTACGGAAACACCATATATTTT	CASSYSLKAGYGNTIYF
.	TRBV25-1	.	TRBJ1-3	TGTGCCAGCAGTGAGATGGTCGGATTTTCTGGAAACACCATATATTTT	CASSEMVGFSGNTIYF
TRBD2	TRBV2	.	TRBJ2-3	TGTGCCAGCAGTGTGGATAGCGGGAGGGTGGATACGCAGTATTTT	CASSVDSGRVDTQYF
.	TRBV4-3	.	TRBJ1-4	TGCGCCAGCAGCCAAGAAGAGGAAAAACTGTTTTTT	CASSQEEEKLFF
TRBD1	TRBV20-1	.	TRBJ2-7	TGCAGTGCTAGAGGGGACAGTTCCTACGAGCAGTACTTC	CSARGDSSYEQYF
.	TRBV7-9	.	TRBJ1-1	TGTGCCAGCAGTTTCACTCCGACAGACAACACTGAAGCTTTCTTT	CASSFTPTDNTEAFF
TRBD2	TRBV27	.	TRBJ2-7	TGTGCCAGCAGTTCCGGACTAGCGGGAGCGGGAGAGCGGTACTTC	CASSSGLAGAGERYF
.	TRBV19	once	TRBJ1-1	TGTGCCAGTAGTAAAGGGGCGTTAGGGGAAAACACTGAAGCTTTCTTT	CASSKGALGENTEAFF
TRBD1	TRBV7-3	few	TRBJ2-3	TGTGCCAGTAGTACCACAGGGGCAGATACGCAGTATTTT	CASSTTGADTQYF
TRBD1	TRBV2	.	TRBJ1-6	TGTGCCAGCAGTGCCGGGACAGCCAACTATAATTCACCCCTCCACTTT	CASSAGTANYNSPLHF